The clone carrying this TCR beta chain has only one observation. Its target is not known. The assay was immunoSEQ multiplex PCR, and TCRdb's table has in-frame clones only and misses some. The profile shows about 110,000 clones, 90% to 95% of them singletons. V was cut by 0 bases and J by 8 bases, with 9 bases left in between. Germline CDR1 reads SGHRS; CDR2 reads YFSETQ. The CDR3 has 13 residues. The data were taken from a study of siplizumab effects on memory and regulatory T cells. Notes on the study in general: The alloreactive clones that mapped to unstimulated subsets made up only a minor fraction. Memory T cells appeared less diverse than naive cells, which seemed to contribute substantially to alloresponse.

The V gene is TRBV5-1, the J gene TRBJ2-1; D call uncertain. The source of this sequence is a human donor in good health. What was sequenced was Tregs sorted from blood. The CDR3 coding sequence is TGCGCCAGCAGCTTGGCTTTATACGATGAGCAGTTCTTC. Amino acids: CASSLALYDEQFF.